This T cell receptor (beta chain) was sequenced in a study of blood T cell repertoires in COVID-19. Study-wide context: Collection of acute and convalescent COVID-19 samples took place in the United States, Italy and Spain. The analysed material was cDNA or gDNA that came from T cells, B-cell-depleted T cells, or PBMCs.

Assay: immunoSEQ multiplex PCR; the TCRdb copy retains only in-frame clones and omits some. This table has about 62,000 clones, 80% to 95% appearing once. Material for sequencing was peripheral blood. The TCR comes from a human donor in a cohort sampled during active COVID-19.

The CDR3 here is CASSLVGPNSPLHF. DNA of the CDR3: TGTGCCAGCAGCTTAGTGGGGCCGAATTCACCCCTCCACTTT. The chain employs TRBV7-2 and TRBJ1-6; D is possibly TRBD1 (5 bases). Germline V gene data show CDR1 as SGHTA and CDR2 as FQGNSA. The V end was cut by 1 base, the J end by 7 bases, with 8 bases between. The CDR3 extends over 14 amino acids.